This T cell receptor (beta chain) was found in a study of blood T cell repertoires in COVID-19. At the level of the study: COVID-19 samples collected from the United States, Italy and Spain covered acute and convalescent phases.

CDR3 length: 14 residues. CDR1 and CDR2 from the germline V gene are SGHTA and FQGNSA. The V end lost 0 bases, the J end lost 9 bases, and 15 bases lay between the germline ends. Profiled with immunoSEQ multiplex PCR; TCRdb holds only in-frame clones, not every one. Seen here are around 260,000 clones, approximately 88% observed once, and the top ten hold 0.65% to 0.8%. This clone was seen only once. This sequence originates from a human donor in a cohort sampled during active COVID-19. Material: peripheral blood. V is TRBV7-2 and J is TRBJ2-7, with D perhaps matching TRBD2 (7 bases). CDR3 sequence (DNA): TGTGCCAGCAGCTTAGCAGGGGGGGCCCAGGCGCAGTACTTC. It yields the protein CASSLAGGAQAQYF.